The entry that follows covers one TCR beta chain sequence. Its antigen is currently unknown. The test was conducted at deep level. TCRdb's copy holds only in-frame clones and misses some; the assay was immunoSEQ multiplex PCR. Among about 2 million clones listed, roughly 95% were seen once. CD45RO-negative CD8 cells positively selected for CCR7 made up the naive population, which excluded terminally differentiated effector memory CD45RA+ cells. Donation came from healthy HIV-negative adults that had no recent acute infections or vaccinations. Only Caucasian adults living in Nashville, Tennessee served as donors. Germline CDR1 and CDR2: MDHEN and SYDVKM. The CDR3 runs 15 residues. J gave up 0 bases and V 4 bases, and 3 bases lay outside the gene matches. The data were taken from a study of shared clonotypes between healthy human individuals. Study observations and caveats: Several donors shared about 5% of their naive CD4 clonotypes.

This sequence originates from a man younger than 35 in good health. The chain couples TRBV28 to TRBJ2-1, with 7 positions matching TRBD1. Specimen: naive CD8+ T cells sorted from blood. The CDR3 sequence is CASSWTGASYNEQFF. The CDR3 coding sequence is TGTGCCAGCAGTTGGACAGGTGCCTCCTACAATGAGCAGTTCTTC.